These 11 T cell receptor beta chains originate from one sample sequenced in a study of post-analysis software for immune sequencing data. Study-wide points: TRBV5-6, TRBV5-1 and TRBV20-1 were among five TRBV segments more frequent in patients than controls.

Every TCR beta cDNA library bore unique molecular identifiers. TCRdb used MiXCR to reprocess the PCR reads, holding one entry per CDR3 protein. The sample shows about 200,000 distinct CDR3 sequences, approximately 29% of them seen only once. No cognate antigen is known for these TCRs. Sequencing input: blood. Receptor source: a girl aged 2 to 17 with multiple sclerosis.

This clonotype appeared a few times. J is TRBJ2-7 and V is TRBV23-1, with D unresolved. TRBV23-1 is known as an ORF, though its function is uncertain. Trimming took off 3 bases at V and 6 bases at J, with 9 bases between the two ends. The CDR3 sequence is 12 residues long. The CDR3 nucleotides are TGCGCCAGCAGTCATTCCGGGTGCGAGCAGTACTTC. Encoded protein: CASSHSGCEQYF.

This clonotype was detected many times. The rearrangement joins TRBV29-1 to TRBJ2-7; a possible D gene is TRBD2 (6 bases). Trimming removed 7 bases from V and 3 bases from J, with 10 bases in between. CDR1 and CDR2 (germline): SQVTM, ANQGSEA. The CDR3 is 11 amino acids. In DNA, the CDR3 is TGCAGCGCCGGGACTGACTACGAGCAGTACTTC. It translates to CSAGTDYEQYF.

Remarks on this clonotype: A read error may explain this, as a much larger clone is one base away. The V call is TRBV6-2 or TRBV6-3, the J call TRBJ2-3; TRBD1 agrees at 9 bases. The CDR3 spans 17 residues. The germline V gene encodes CDR1 MNHEY and CDR2 SVGEGT. In nucleotides, the CDR3 is TGTGCCAGCAGGCGTCCGGGACAGGGAGTGAGCATAGATACGCAGTATTTT. Translating gives CASRRPGQGVSIDTQYF.

As to this clonotype: The junction departs from germline at one end; a sequencing error may be responsible. J is TRBJ2-5 and V is TRBV7-9; a weak D match, TRBD1 (5 bases). This CDR3 is built from 13 residues. Germline assignment: CDR1 SEHNR and CDR2 FQNEAQ (reference sequence). The CDR3 DNA reads TGTGCCCGCAGCCCGGACAACCAAGAGACCCAGTACTTC. This codes for CARSPDNQETQYF.

The chain combines TRBV29-1 with TRBJ2-3; no definite D call. Germline lookup yields CDR1 SQVTM and CDR2 ANQGSEA. CDR3 size: 14 residues. With 4 bases removed from V and 1 base from J, the gap between germline ends came to 12 bases. CDR3 sequence (DNA): TGCAGCGTTGCTCCTAGGTCGGGCACAGATACGCAGTATTTT. Amino acids: CSVAPRSGTDTQYF.

This clonotype was counted ten times or more. This rearrangement joins TRBV7-4 to TRBJ2-5; D unresolved. CDR1 is SGHVT and CDR2 is SQSDAQ in the germline V gene. The CDR3 spans 10 residues. V was cut by 11 bases and J by 5 bases, with 9 bases left in between. The CDR3 protein is CARPFETQYF. CDR3 in DNA: TGTGCCCGACCCTTCGAGACCCAGTACTTC.

Comment on this clonotype: One junction end does not reproduce the germline sequence, and a read error may be involved. The rearrangement uses TRBV6-1 and TRBJ1-2; 7 bases are shared with TRBD1. Germline values: CDR1 MNHNS, CDR2 SASEGT. The CDR3 is 12 amino acids. DNA for the CDR3: TGTGCCGGCAGTATGACAGGGTTTGGCTACACCTTC. It encodes CAGSMTGFGYTF.

This clonotype has more than one count but fewer than ten. The V and J genes are TRBV5-1 and TRBJ1-4, with TRBD1 matching 10 bases. Trimming took 4 bases from V and 9 from J; bases not matched to a gene: 12. The CDR3 loop spans 16 amino acids. Per the germline V gene, CDR1 is SGHRS and CDR2 is YFSETQ. CDR3 residues: CASSKTPGQGIQKLFF. The CDR3, as DNA: TGCGCCAGCAGCAAAACGCCGGGACAGGGGATTCAAAAACTGTTTTTT.

The chain is built from TRBV28 and TRBJ2-7; the D gene could be TRBD1 or TRBD2 (5 bases each). The CDR3 length is 12 residues. Germline loops: CDR1 MDHEN, CDR2 SYDVKM. Trimming took off 6 bases at V and 3 bases at J, with 9 bases between the two ends. CDR3: CASRGTIYEQYF. DNA of the CDR3: TGTGCCAGCAGGGGGACCATCTACGAGCAGTACTTC.

This sequence joins TRBV19 and TRBJ2-1; 11 nucleotides align to TRBD2. V gave up 1 base and J gave up 3 bases; unmatched junction bases: 2. Germline lookup yields CDR1 LNHDA and CDR2 SQIVND (reference sequence). This CDR3 is built from 16 residues. The CDR3, as DNA: TGTGCCAGTAGTATAGCCGGGACTAGCGGCTACAATGAGCAGTTCTTC. Amino acids: CASSIAGTSGYNEQFF.

Many counts were recorded for this clonotype. The rearrangement links TRBV14 to TRBJ2-3; 7 nucleotides match TRBD1. The V gene end was trimmed by 6 bases and the J gene end by 2 bases; junction bases not matched to a gene: 5. CDR1 and CDR2 from the germline V gene are SGHDN and FVKESK. There are 14 residues in the CDR3. Here the CDR3 DNA reads TGTGCCAGCAGACCGGGACAGTTCACAGATACGCAGTATTTT. Protein product: CASRPGQFTDTQYF.